These T cell receptor beta chains were read from a single sample in a study of control samples from healthy donors and cancer patients. This table comes from immunoSEQ multiplex PCR, and its TCRdb copy is limited to in-frame clones, with some not included. This sample has fewer than 100,000 clones, with roughly four fifths found just once. Sequencing was performed on blood. Receptor source: a man in his fifties or sixties in good health. CDR3s include the opening cysteine and the closing phenylalanine or tryptophan. A D gene is named only where the DNA matches it firmly. Clone size, where shown, is once, few, many, or a class for clones that have expanded.

D gene	clone size	V gene	J gene	CDR3 protein	CDR3 DNA
-	-	TRBV2	TRBJ1-4	CASGWTEKLFF	TGTGCCAGCGGATGGACAGAAAAACTGTTTTTT
-	-	TRBV19	TRBJ1-1	CASSPTGYTEAFF	TGTGCCAGTAGCCCAACAGGGTACACTGAAGCTTTCTTT
-	-	TRBV3-1/TRBV3-2	TRBJ2-7	CASSPWDTTYEQYF	TGTGCCAGCAGCCCCTGGGACACAACCTACGAGCAGTACTTC
TRBD1	-	TRBV6-5	TRBJ2-3	CASCRDRGTDTQYF	TGTGCCTCCTGCCGGGACAGGGGGACAGATACGCAGTATTTT
-	-	TRBV30	TRBJ1-1	CALRGQLNTEAFF	TGTGCTCTTAGAGGGCAGTTGAACACTGAAGCTTTCTTT
-	-	TRBV5-1	TRBJ1-6	CASSLVGPAFSPLHF	TGCGCCAGCAGCTTGGTAGGGCCCGCGTTTTCACCCCTCCACTTT
TRBD2	once	TRBV29-1	TRBJ2-3	CSVKLAGYTDTQYF	TGCAGCGTTAAACTAGCGGGATACACAGATACGCAGTATTTT
-	-	TRBV6-1	TRBJ1-3	CASSEVGGSVSGNTIYF	TGTGCCAGCAGTGAAGTAGGTGGGTCAGTGTCTGGAAACACCATATATTTT
-	-	TRBV15	TRBJ2-2	CATSSEYRDREFF	TGTGCCACCAGCAGTGAATACAGGGATAGGGAGTTTTTT
-	once	TRBV9	TRBJ2-1	CASSVSPRTYNEQFF	TGTGCCAGCAGCGTGAGTCCGCGAACCTACAATGAGCAGTTCTTC
TRBD2	-	TRBV11-3	TRBJ2-1	CASSPGLAGVYNEQFF	TGTGCCAGCAGCCCGGGACTAGCGGGGGTCTACAATGAGCAGTTCTTC
-	-	TRBV1	TRBJ2-2	CTSSQVGQANTGELFF	TGCACCAGCAGCCAAGTCGGACAGGCGAACACCGGGGAGCTGTTTTTT
-	once	TRBV20-1	TRBJ1-1	CSARRVPEAFF	TGCAGTGCCCGGCGAGTTCCTGAAGCTTTCTTT
TRBD1	-	TRBV25-1	TRBJ1-4	CASSEGDRGFSRLFF	TGTGCCAGCAGTGAGGGAGACAGGGGCTTCTCGAGACTGTTTTTT
-	few	TRBV27	TRBJ2-7	CASSPGSWYEQYF	TGTGCCAGCAGTCCAGGTTCGTGGTACGAGCAGTACTTC
-	-	TRBV2	TRBJ2-2	CASSEDSGRNTGELFF	TGTGCCAGCAGTGAAGATTCGGGGCGAAACACCGGGGAGCTGTTTTTT
-	-	TRBV5-4	TRBJ1-2	CASSPFDGQSTF	TGTGCCAGCAGCCCCTTTGACGGACAGTCGACCTTC
-	-	TRBV5-6	TRBJ2-2	CASSLGQGGTGELFF	TGTGCCAGCAGCTTGGGTCAGGGGGGAACCGGGGAGCTGTTTTTT
TRBD2	-	TRBV5-8	TRBJ2-3	CASSLGRLARTDTQYF	TGTGCCAGCAGCTTGGGGCGACTAGCGAGGACAGATACGCAGTATTTT
-	-	TRBV2	TRBJ2-1	CASRGAGKQYNEQFF	TGTGCCAGCAGGGGGGCAGGCAAGCAGTACAATGAGCAGTTCTTC
TRBD1	-	TRBV18	TRBJ1-6	CASSSRTGGNNSPLHF	TGTGCCAGCTCATCCCGGACAGGTGGGAATAATTCACCCCTCCACTTT
-	-	TRBV10-1	TRBJ1-2	CASSDPSAFPNYGYTF	TGCGCCAGCAGTGATCCATCTGCCTTTCCTAACTATGGCTACACCTTC
-	-	TRBV11-2	TRBJ2-1	CASSLDRGGTGYNEQFF	TGTGCCAGCAGCTTAGATAGGGGCGGGACGGGGTACAATGAGCAGTTCTTC
TRBD1	-	TRBV7-6	TRBJ2-3	CASSPGTGEVDTQYF	TGTGCCAGCAGCCCCGGGACAGGGGAGGTAGATACGCAGTATTTT
-	-	TRBV2	TRBJ1-1	CASNRQMNTEAFF	TGTGCCAGCAACAGACAGATGAACACTGAAGCTTTCTTT
-	medium-sized	TRBV25-1	TRBJ1-3	CASSEYGSGNTIYF	TGTGCCAGCAGTGAATATGGCTCTGGAAACACCATATATTTT
TRBD2	-	TRBV11-2	TRBJ2-2	CASSFPRGGGGANTGELFF	TGTGCCAGCAGCTTTCCCAGGGGTGGCGGGGGGGCGAACACCGGGGAGCTGTTTTTT